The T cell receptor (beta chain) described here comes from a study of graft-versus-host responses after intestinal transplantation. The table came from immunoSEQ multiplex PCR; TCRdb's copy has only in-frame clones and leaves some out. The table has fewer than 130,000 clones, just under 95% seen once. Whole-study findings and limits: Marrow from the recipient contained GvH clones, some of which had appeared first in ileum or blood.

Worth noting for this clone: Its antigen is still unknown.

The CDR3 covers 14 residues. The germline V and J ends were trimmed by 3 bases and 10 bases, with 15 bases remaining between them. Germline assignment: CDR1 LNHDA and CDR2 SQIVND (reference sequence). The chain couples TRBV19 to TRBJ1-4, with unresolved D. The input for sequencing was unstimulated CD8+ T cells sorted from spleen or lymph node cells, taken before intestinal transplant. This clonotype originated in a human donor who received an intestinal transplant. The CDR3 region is CASSMGLRAPKLFF. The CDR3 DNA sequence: TGTGCCAGTAGTATGGGGTTGCGGGCCCCAAAACTGTTTTTT.